This is a list of T cell receptor beta chains from one sample in a study of shared T cell receptors in the human thymus. Generated by immunoSEQ multiplex PCR, the TCRdb table keeps only in-frame clones and is missing some. Of about 660,000 clones listed, around 87% are singletons. These data are also associated with another study on human thymus T cells.

The specimen sequenced was thymocytes. The receptor source for this set is a boy younger than two with a congenital heart defect. The CDR3 runs from the conserved cysteine through the conserved F or W. Each record gives: J gene, V gene, D gene, CDR3 protein. D genes are given only for firm matches.

TRBJ1-3,TRBV10-3,.,CAISEAGIGNTIYF
TRBJ2-7,TRBV27,TRBD1,CASSLDREFTDEQYF
TRBJ2-3,TRBV5-1,TRBD2,CASSTLAGGPKDTQYF
TRBJ2-3,TRBV5-1,TRBD2,CASFRLAGSTDTQYF
TRBJ1-5,TRBV27,.,CASGSPPAGGNQPQHF
TRBJ2-1,TRBV28,TRBD1,CASSPRGQATYNEQFF
TRBJ1-2,TRBV6-1,TRBD1,CASSGRGRDYGYTF
TRBJ2-3,TRBV2,TRBD1,CASSGSGTGVDTQYF
TRBJ1-2,TRBV5-4,.,CARPQGGEDGYTF
TRBJ1-2,TRBV30,.,CAWSSGQSYTF
TRBJ2-1,TRBV12-5,.,CASGLVKSATGNSYNEQFF
TRBJ2-2,TRBV9,.,CASSVGLEITGELFF
TRBJ1-4,TRBV28,.,CASSPPLNATNEKLFF
TRBJ2-3,TRBV5-5,TRBD1,CASSLAGQGLDTQYF
TRBJ1-1,TRBV11-2,.,CASSLERDNTEAFF
TRBJ2-7,TRBV5-4,TRBD1,CASSKGQGSSYEQYF
TRBJ2-1,TRBV7-6,.,CASSLHIRGEQFF
TRBJ1-4,TRBV5-6,.,CASSNRQINEKLFF
TRBJ1-1,TRBV19,.,CATRGGNTEAFF
TRBJ2-5,TRBV9,TRBD2,CASSASSGSTVWETQYF
TRBJ2-5,TRBV27,TRBD1,CASSPYRGRETQYF
TRBJ1-1,TRBV15,.,CATSRDPGGNRMNTEAFF
.,TRBV25-1,.,CASRGRDREAETQYF
TRBJ1-1,TRBV27,TRBD1,CASIPGGGDLTEAFF
TRBJ1-4,TRBV5-1,.,CASSLNRETNEKLFF